The 24 T cell receptor beta chains below come from one sample, sequenced in a study of response to subunit inactivated influenza vaccine (dated by TCRdb to 2016 to 2019). The method was RT-PCR. The sample was run on an Illumina HiSeq 2500. TCRdb reanalyzed the raw reads on its own, using fastp at Q25 for trimming and MiXCR for clone calling, and kept in-frame beta chains. Rows merge per CDR3 protein into single entries with the most common DNA and genes. The sample table holds about 540,000 distinct CDR3 sequences, of which under 30% were seen once. The ten largest clones take up approximately 3% of the sample. A further study also used this sample, focusing on T cells expressing NK-cell markers. The other study reports the following: TCR beta cDNA libraries were made by 5'RACE template switching that added a universal primer site and unique molecular identifiers.

This specimen consisted of CD4+ T cells sorted from PBMCs, obtained approximately 13 days after vaccination. All receptors come from a man aged 45-65 years who received an inactivated influenza vaccine. Donor details come from another sample of the same person, matched by shared clones.

The chain combines TRBV20-1 with TRBJ1-4; 7 nucleotides line up with TRBD1. V was pared by 4 bases and J by 6 bases, with 8 bases of the junction left unmatched. Germline V CDR1 and CDR2: DFQATT, SNEGSKA (reference sequence). This CDR3 comprises 14 residues. The CDR3 reads CSAKGAGEYEKLFF. The CDR3 DNA reads as TGCAGTGCTAAGGGGGCGGGGGAGTATGAAAAACTGTTTTTT.

This clonotype showed up just a few times. This chain uses TRBV6-1 with TRBJ1-1; 7 positions agree with TRBD1. V was clipped by 3 bases and J by 0 bases; unmatched bases: 4. Germline V gene data show CDR1 as MNHNS and CDR2 as SASEGT. The CDR3 is 15 residues long. CDR3 amino acids: CASSDFGTVNTEAFF. CDR3 nucleotides: TGTGCCAGCAGTGATTTCGGGACAGTGAACACTGAAGCTTTCTTT.

The chain links TRBV5-1 to TRBJ2-7, with D possibly being TRBD2 (5 bases). Trimming took 1 base from V and 7 from J, leaving 15 bases between them. The CDR3 runs to 14 residues. CDR1 is SGHRS, CDR2 YFSETQ, per germline. The CDR3: CASSLPAEPGEQYF. Here the CDR3 DNA reads TGCGCCAGCAGCTTGCCCGCCGAACCGGGAGAGCAGTACTTC.

The chain couples TRBV18 to TRBJ2-2; possibly TRBD2 for D (5 bases). The length of the CDR3 is 15 residues. Looked up from germline, CDR1 is KGHSH and CDR2 is LQKENI. The V end was cut by 5 bases, the J end by 4 bases, with 14 bases between. The CDR3 protein is CASSTGELSTGELFF. Written as DNA, the CDR3 is TGTGCCAGCTCAACCGGGGAACTAAGCACCGGGGAGCTGTTTTTT.

This clonotype was observed a handful of times. The rearrangement joins TRBV7-2 to TRBJ1-2, with a tentative D call TRBD1 (5 bases). The CDR3 is made up of 13 amino acids. In germline, CDR1 is SGHTA, CDR2 FQGNSA. V was pared by 5 bases and J by 7 bases, with 14 bases between. CDR3 bases: TGTGCCAGCAGCGAGACAGAAGGTCGTGGCTACACCTTC. This translates into CASSETEGRGYTF.

V and J are TRBV7-3 and TRBJ2-1, with D perhaps TRBD2 (6 bases). This CDR3 contains 15 residues. V dropped 6 bases and J dropped 7 bases, with 19 bases sitting between them. Looked up from germline, CDR1 is SGHTA and CDR2 is FQGTGA. CDR3 amino acids: CASSLAASRGNEQFF. The CDR3 DNA sequence: TGTGCCAGCAGTTTAGCGGCTAGCCGAGGGAATGAGCAGTTCTTC.

The V call is TRBV20-1, the J call TRBJ2-1, with 8 positions matching TRBD1. Per the germline V gene, CDR1 is DFQATT and CDR2 is SNEGSKA (reference sequence). There are 16 residues in the CDR3. Trimming cost V 3 bases and J 8 bases; bases outside gene matches: 15. CDR3 sequence: CSARGAGGHIRDEQFF. CDR3 nucleotide sequence: TGCAGTGCTAGGGGCGCAGGGGGCCATATTAGGGATGAGCAGTTCTTC.

The J gene is TRBJ2-7, the V gene TRBV7-9; D not resolved. V lost 2 bases to trimming and J lost 3 bases, with 8 bases between them. Germline CDR1 SEHNR, CDR2 FQNEAQ (reference sequence). The CDR3 length is 13 residues. CDR3 nucleotide sequence: TGTGCCAGCAGCTTAAAAGCAGGCTACGAGCAGTACTTC. It is translated as CASSLKAGYEQYF.

The chain links TRBV5-1 to TRBJ2-1; no reliable D call. The length of the CDR3 is 12 residues. The germline V gene encodes CDR1 SGHRS and CDR2 YFSETQ. V lost 3 bases and J 9 bases, leaving 10 bases between the germline ends. This CDR3 is CASSSLVSEQFF. Written as DNA, the CDR3 is TGCGCCAGCAGCTCGCTCGTTAGTGAGCAGTTCTTC.

The table lists this clonotype with a few counts. The chain couples TRBV28 to TRBJ2-7; D uncertain. The V gene's germline CDR1 is MDHEN and CDR2 SYDVKM. The CDR3 covers 12 residues. V lost 8 bases and J lost 5, with 13 bases in between. CDR3 sequence: CASRHYDNEQYF. The CDR3 DNA is TGTGCCAGCCGCCACTATGACAACGAGCAGTACTTC.

This clonotype was counted between two and nine times. The chain recombines TRBV6-2 or TRBV6-3 with TRBJ2-1; 9 bases map to TRBD2. The CDR3 spans 16 residues. The junction had 7 bases not matched to a gene; V was cut back by 6 bases and J by 1 base. From germline, CDR1 is MNHEY and CDR2 SVGEGT. CDR3 nucleotides: TGTGCCAGCAGACTAAATAGCGGGGGATCCTACAATGAGCAGTTCTTC. It yields the protein CASRLNSGGSYNEQFF.

The chain has TRBV7-7 and TRBJ2-5, with D possibly being TRBD1 or TRBD2 (5 bases each). Germline V CDR1 and CDR2: SSHAT, FNYEAQ (reference sequence). The CDR3 is 14 residues long. CDR3 amino acids: CAGSQSERGQTQYF. As DNA, the CDR3 is TGTGCTGGCAGCCAATCGGAAAGGGGACAGACCCAGTACTTC. The variable domain in full, with the rest retrieved from reference TRBV7-7 and TRBJ2-5, is GAGVSQSPRYKVTKRGQDVTLRCDPISSHATLYWYQQALGQGPEFLTYFNYEAQPDKSGLPSDRFSAERPEGSISTLTIQRTEQRDSAMYRCAGSQSERGQTQYFGPGTRLLVL.

The V gene is TRBV6-1, the J gene TRBJ2-7; no reliable D call. The germline V gene has CDR1 MNHNS and CDR2 SASEGT. Deletions cut 5 bases from V and 3 bases from J, with 11 bases between. This CDR3 spans 13 amino acids. The CDR3: CASSMGYFYEQYF. In DNA, the CDR3 is TGTGCCAGCAGTATGGGGTATTTCTACGAGCAGTACTTC.

This clonotype was seen a handful of times. This rearrangement joins TRBV20-1 to TRBJ1-2; D possibly corresponds to TRBD1 (5 bases). V was cut by 5 bases and J by 0 bases, with 16 bases left in between. CDR3 length equals 15 residues. Per the germline V gene, CDR1 is DFQATT and CDR2 is SNEGSKA (reference sequence). The CDR3 loop reads CSAYPPPTANYGYTF. The DNA for the CDR3 is TGCAGTGCTTACCCTCCCCCGACAGCTAACTATGGCTACACCTTC.

This chain uses TRBV4-3 with TRBJ2-7, with TRBD1 identical over 9 bases. J lost 2 bases, V lost 1 base, and 9 bases had no gene match. The CDR3 consists of 17 residues. The V gene's germline CDR1 is LGHNA and CDR2 YSLEER. This chain's CDR3 is CASSQGYRTGAPYEQYF. For the CDR3, the DNA is TGCGCCAGCAGCCAAGGTTATCGGACAGGGGCCCCCTACGAGCAGTACTTC.

CDR3 sequence: CASSLRGLGGYTF. CDR3 bases: TGTGCCAGCAGTCTCAGGGGTTTGGGGGGCTACACCTTC. The chain combines TRBV12-3 or TRBV12-4 with TRBJ1-2, with D possibly being TRBD1 (6 bases). This CDR3 has 13 residues. Trimming cost V 5 bases and J 8 bases, with 15 bases left between them.

This clonotype occurred many times. CDR3 in amino acids: CASSLAPFSSGSSTDTQYF. CDR3 bases: TGTGCCAGCAGCTTAGCCCCTTTTTCGAGCGGATCTAGCACAGATACGCAGTATTTT. This chain joins TRBV7-6 and TRBJ2-3; tentatively, D is TRBD2 (5 bases). The CDR3 runs to 19 residues. V was trimmed by 0 bases and J by 0 bases, leaving 19 bases between them. Looked up from germline, CDR1 is SGHVS and CDR2 is FNYEAQ.

The gene calls are TRBV7-2 and TRBJ2-5; D ambiguous. The V gene lost 5 bases and the J gene lost 6 bases, with 16 bases spanning the gap. The CDR3 length is 14 residues. Looked up from germline, CDR1 is SGHTA and CDR2 is FQGNSA. As DNA, the CDR3 is TGTGCCAGCAGCCCACCCGTGGGTGGGAAGACCCAGTACTTC. Amino acid sequence: CASSPPVGGKTQYF.

V usage is TRBV11-2 and J usage is TRBJ2-3; D remains ambiguous. The CDR3 extends over 15 amino acids. The germline V gene encodes CDR1 SGHAT and CDR2 FQNNGV. Between the trimmed V and J ends, which lost 2 bases and 0 bases, there was a span of 9 bases. CDR3 sequence (DNA): TGTGCCAGCAGCTTAAACTACCGCAGCACAGATACGCAGTATTTT. Amino acids: CASSLNYRSTDTQYF.

The chain joins TRBV28 to TRBJ2-2; a possible D gene is TRBD2 (5 bases). Germline V CDR1 and CDR2: MDHEN, SYDVKM. The CDR3 spans 15 residues. Between the trimmed V and J ends, which lost 2 bases and 6 bases, there was a span of 13 bases. The CDR3 DNA reads as TGTGCCAGCAGTTTAGAGGGTTCGGGCGCCGGGGAGCTGTTTTTT. It translates to CASSLEGSGAGELFF.

The V call is TRBV29-1, the J call TRBJ1-5, with 7 nucleotides matching TRBD1. This CDR3 contains 13 residues. V was clipped by 6 bases and J by 7 bases; unmatched bases: 9. CDR1 and CDR2 from the germline V gene are SQVTM and ANQGSEA. The CDR3 nucleotides are TGCAGCGTGGGAGGGGGCACCGGCCAGCCCCAGCATTTT. Residues: CSVGGGTGQPQHF.

The chain is built from TRBV6-2 or TRBV6-3 and TRBJ1-1; 7 bases fit TRBD1. Germline V CDR1 and CDR2: MNHEY, SVGEGT. J gave up 0 bases and V 6 bases, and 13 bases lay outside the gene matches. The CDR3 totals 17 residues. CDR3 coding DNA: TGTGCCAGCAGCCCGCCAGGAGACAGGGCTCTGAACACTGAAGCTTTCTTT. This translates into CASSPPGDRALNTEAFF.

This clonotype was seen only a few times. This chain joins TRBV11-2 and TRBJ2-1; 9 bases are shared with TRBD2. This CDR3 is 16 amino acids long. Germline V gene sequence: CDR1 SGHAT, CDR2 FQNNGV. V lost 1 base and J lost 7; bases outside the gene matches: 8. The CDR3, as DNA: TGTGCCAGCAGCTTAGCGGCGGGGGGGCTTTTGAATGAGCAGTTCTTC. Its protein product is CASSLAAGGLLNEQFF.

V is TRBV10-2 and J is TRBJ2-4; D perhaps matches TRBD2 (7 bases). The V end lost 0 bases, the J end lost 0 bases, and 15 bases lay between the germline ends. Germline V gene sequence: CDR1 WSHSY, CDR2 SAAADI. The CDR3 has 18 residues. For the CDR3, the DNA is TGCGCCAGCAGTGAGTCGACTCGGGGGGCTATAGCCAAAAACATTCAGTACTTC. Translated, it gives CASSESTRGAIAKNIQYF.